This T cell receptor (beta chain) originates from a study of T cell repertoires in cytomegalovirus infection. Study results and limitations: It was HLA-C-restricted CMV-specific TCR beta clonotypes that dominated the response ex vivo.

Each CDR3 protein is one row after TCRdb ran MiXCR on the reads. Among roughly 570,000 distinct CDR3 sequences listed, almost 40% were seen once. The germline V and J ends were trimmed by 2 bases and 2 bases, with 4 bases remaining between them. The CDR3 loop spans 14 amino acids. This clonotype was seen more than once but under ten times. Its antigen is unidentified. The receptor's source is a human donor in good health (CMV status not recorded). Some clones in this sample may be carry-over from other donors' samples. The sequenced sample was cultured PBMCs, obtained from culture after CMV antigen stimulation. This sequence joins TRBV12-3 or TRBV12-4 and TRBJ1-6; D is ambiguous. The CDR3 loop reads CASSLRAYNSPLHF. The CDR3 DNA sequence: TGTGCCAGCAGTTTAAGAGCCTATAATTCACCCCTCCACTTT.